Listed below are T cell receptor beta chains from one sample, sequenced in a study of T cell changes during pregnancy in multiple sclerosis. The table came from immunoSEQ multiplex PCR; TCRdb's copy has only in-frame clones and leaves some out. Here the sample spans 36,000 or so clones, around 94% being singletons. The sequenced sample was PBMCs (not recorded whether the cells were cultured). These receptors were collected from a female donor with multiple sclerosis, enrolled in a pregnancy study. CDR3s include the opening cysteine and the closing phenylalanine or tryptophan. A D gene is named only where the DNA matches it firmly. Part of the rows lack a size; the others show once, few, many or a class for expanded clones.

>TRBD2|TRBV14|-|TRBJ2-2
CASSLLAGPGELFF
TGTGCCAGCAGCCTACTAGCGGGTCCCGGGGAGCTGTTTTTT
>-|TRBV5-1|-|TRBJ1-2
CASSLDIGENYGYTF
TGCGCCAGCAGCTTGGATATCGGGGAAAACTATGGCTACACCTTC
>TRBD1|TRBV5-1|-|TRBJ2-7
CASRRNPGTGGYEQYF
TGCGCCAGCAGGCGTAACCCCGGGACAGGGGGCTACGAGCAGTACTTC
>-|TRBV7-2|-|TRBJ1-1
CASSNFDGYTEAFF
TGTGCCAGCAGCAACTTCGACGGTTACACTGAAGCTTTCTTT
>-|TRBV6-1|-|TRBJ1-4
CASRQGPNEKLFF
TGTGCCAGCAGACAGGGTCCTAATGAAAAACTGTTTTTT
>-|TRBV7-3|few|TRBJ2-5
CASSPGSEAATETQYF
TGTGCCAGCAGCCCGGGTTCTGAGGCAGCGACGGAGACCCAGTACTTC
>TRBD1|TRBV19|once|TRBJ1-2
CASSIGTGGFNFYGYTF
TGTGCCAGTAGTATCGGGACAGGGGGTTTTAATTTCTATGGCTACACCTTC
>TRBD1|TRBV27|-|TRBJ1-1
CASSPPGGQENTEAFF
TGTGCCAGCAGTCCGCCCGGGGGACAGGAGAACACTGAAGCTTTCTTT
>-|TRBV7-2|-|TRBJ2-7
CASSQPTSRAGARGYEQYF
TGTGCCAGCAGCCAACCGACTAGCCGCGCGGGGGCCAGAGGCTACGAGCAGTACTTC
>-|TRBV9|-|TRBJ2-3
CASSPRGGNTDTQYF
TGTGCCAGCAGCCCTCGAGGGGGGAACACAGATACGCAGTATTTT
>TRBD2|TRBV16|-|TRBJ2-3
CASSPRSGGSSTDTQYF
TGTGCCAGCAGCCCAAGGTCTGGCGGGAGTAGCACAGATACGCAGTATTTT
>TRBD2|TRBV5-1|-|TRBJ2-3
CASSPGLVGTDTQYF
TGCGCCAGCAGCCCCGGACTAGTCGGCACAGATACGCAGTATTTT
>TRBD1|TRBV4-1|-|TRBJ1-1
CASSQAPLGGVTEAFF
TGCGCCAGCAGCCAAGCACCTCTAGGGGGCGTCACTGAAGCTTTCTTT
>-|TRBV13|-|TRBJ1-1
CASNRGEDPQAFF
TGTGCCAGCAACAGAGGGGAAGACCCCCAAGCTTTCTTT
>-|TRBV5-1|-|TRBJ1-1
CASSSIPGVNTEAFF
TGCGCCAGCAGCTCCATTCCGGGGGTGAACACTGAAGCTTTCTTT
>-|TRBV7-2|once|TRBJ2-7
CASSRSYEQYF
TGTGCCAGCAGCCGGTCCTACGAGCAGTACTTC
>-|TRBV6-1|-|TRBJ2-7
CASSGSRMYLPYEQYF
TGTGCCAGCAGTGGCAGCAGGATGTATCTTCCCTACGAGCAGTACTTC
>TRBD1|TRBV28|-|TRBJ1-2
CASIGTGVGYGYTF
TGTGCCAGCATCGGGACAGGGGTAGGCTATGGCTACACCTTC
>TRBD2|TRBV5-4|-|TRBJ2-1
CASSLGTSGNYNEQFF
TGTGCCAGCAGCTTGGGGACTAGCGGCAACTACAATGAGCAGTTCTTC
>TRBD1|TRBV13|-|TRBJ2-7
CASSLTGGNHEQYF
TGTGCCAGCAGCTTAACAGGGGGAAACCACGAGCAGTACTTC
>-|TRBV27|-|TRBJ1-1
CASSLTETGTEAFF
TGTGCCAGCAGTTTGACAGAGACTGGGACTGAAGCTTTCTTT
>TRBD2|TRBV5-4|-|TRBJ2-7
CASSLGVAGGGEQYF
TGTGCCAGCAGCTTGGGCGTAGCGGGAGGGGGCGAGCAGTACTTC
>TRBD2|TRBV7-2|-|TRBJ2-1
CASKSGRNYNEQFF
TGTGCCAGCAAAAGCGGGAGGAACTACAATGAGCAGTTCTTC
>-|TRBV5-6|-|TRBJ2-2
CASSRFGGELFF
TGTGCCAGCAGCCGCTTTGGCGGGGAGCTGTTTTTT
>TRBD1|TRBV7-2|-|TRBJ2-5
CASSSHSGGGQETQYF
TGTGCCAGCAGCTCACATTCAGGGGGTGGGCAAGAGACCCAGTACTTC
>TRBD2|TRBV29-1|-|TRBJ2-3
CSGRPSGGTDTQYF
TGCAGCGGGCGGCCTAGCGGGGGCACAGATACGCAGTATTTT
>-|TRBV18|-|TRBJ1-1
CASSPSGPNTEAFF
TGTGCCAGCTCACCAAGCGGACCGAACACTGAAGCTTTCTTT
>-|TRBV6-1|once|TRBJ2-7
CASSEVRLFSYEQYF
TGTGCCAGCAGTGAAGTTCGTCTCTTCTCCTACGAGCAGTACTTC
>-|TRBV28|-|TRBJ1-3
CASRLNWDTIYF
TGTGCCAGCAGACTAAATTGGGACACCATATATTTT
>-|TRBV19|-|TRBJ1-1
CASSIEAGHTEAFF
TGTGCCAGTAGTATAGAGGCCGGACACACTGAAGCTTTCTTT
>TRBD1|TRBV10-3|-|TRBJ2-5
CAIAGTGGQETQYF
TGTGCCATAGCCGGGACAGGGGGCCAAGAGACCCAGTACTTC